This section outlines one T cell receptor (beta chain) sequence together with its context. Its antigen is still unknown. Treatment specified: roughly nine-day PBMC culture with coronavirus spike peptide pools or control peptides (ViraFEST assay). This entry comes from a study of vaccination and CD4 T cells after COVID-19. CDR1 is GTSNPN, CDR2 SVGIG, per germline (reference sequence). V lost 0 bases to trimming and J lost 5 bases, with 22 bases between them. The CDR3 covers 17 residues. CD4+ T cells that had been cultured provided DNA sequenced with the Oncomine TCR Beta short-read assay. TCRdb passed the PCR reads through MiXCR, listing each CDR3 protein once. Counted here are about 10,000 distinct CDR3 sequences, about 64% occurring once; the ten biggest clones make up around 23%.

The sequence derives from a human donor who had recovered from COVID-19. The sample taken for sequencing was CD4+ T cells from blood, cultured in vitro. The chain carries TRBV30 and TRBJ1-2; D ambiguous. CDR3 residues: CAWSVWSGGFGGYGYTF. DNA for the CDR3: TGTGCCTGGAGTGTATGGTCCGGCGGGTTTGGAGGGTATGGCTACACCTTC.